This T cell receptor (beta chain) came from a study of blood T cell repertoires in COVID-19. Study-level background: PBMCs, B-cell-depleted T cells, or T cells provided the cDNA or gDNA that made up the material.

Germline-derived CDR1 and CDR2 are SGDLS and YYNGEE. V was cut by 2 bases and J by 3 bases, with 9 bases left in between. The CDR3 runs to 13 residues. This clone has just a few counts. Generated by immunoSEQ multiplex PCR, the TCRdb table keeps only in-frame clones and is missing some. The sample records more than 200,000 clones, roughly 85% being singletons. Sequenced: peripheral blood. The sequence came from a man younger than 35 with active or convalescent COVID-19. The chain recombines TRBV9 with TRBJ2-7, with D maybe TRBD2 (5 bases). CDR3 DNA: TGTGCCAGCAGCGTCGAAGAGGGCTACGAGCAGTACTTC. Protein: CASSVEEGYEQYF.